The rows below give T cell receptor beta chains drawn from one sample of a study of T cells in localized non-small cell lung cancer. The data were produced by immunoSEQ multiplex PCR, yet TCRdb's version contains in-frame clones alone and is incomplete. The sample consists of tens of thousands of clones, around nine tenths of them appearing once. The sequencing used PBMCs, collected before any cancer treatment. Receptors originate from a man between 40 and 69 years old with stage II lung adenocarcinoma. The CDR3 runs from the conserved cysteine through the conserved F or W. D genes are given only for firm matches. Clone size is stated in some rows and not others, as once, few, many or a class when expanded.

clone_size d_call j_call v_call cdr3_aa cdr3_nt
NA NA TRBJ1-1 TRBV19 CASSPGWNTEAFF TGTGCCAGTAGTCCCGGGTGGAACACTGAAGCTTTCTTT
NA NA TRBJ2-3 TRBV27 CASSFLSTDTQYF TGTGCCAGCAGTTTCCTTAGCACAGATACGCAGTATTTT
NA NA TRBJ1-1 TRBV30 CAWSLTPNTEAFF TGTGCCTGGAGTTTGACCCCGAACACTGAAGCTTTCTTT
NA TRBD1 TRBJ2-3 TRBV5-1 CASSPDGTGGGDTQYF TGCGCCAGCAGCCCGGACGGGACAGGGGGAGGAGATACGCAGTATTTT
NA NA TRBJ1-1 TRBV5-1 CASVDLMNTEAFF TGCGCCAGCGTCGATCTCATGAACACTGAAGCTTTCTTT
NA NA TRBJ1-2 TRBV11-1 CASSHQGSRGYTF TGTGCCAGCAGTCATCAGGGCAGCCGAGGCTACACCTTC
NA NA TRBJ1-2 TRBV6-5 CASSSGGYGYTF TGTGCCAGCAGTTCCGGTGGCTATGGCTACACCTTC
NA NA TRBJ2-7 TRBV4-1 CASSQGGHYEQYF TGCGCCAGCAGCCAGGGGGGCCACTACGAGCAGTACTTC
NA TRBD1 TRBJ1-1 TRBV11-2 CASSFETGATEAFF TGTGCCAGCAGTTTTGAGACAGGGGCTACTGAAGCTTTCTTT
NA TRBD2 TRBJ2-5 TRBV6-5 CASSWGLVQETQYF TGTGCCAGCAGTTGGGGACTAGTACAAGAGACCCAGTACTTC
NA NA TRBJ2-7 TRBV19 CASSMRHQPAYEQYF TGTGCCAGTAGTATGCGTCACCAACCAGCCTACGAGCAGTACTTC
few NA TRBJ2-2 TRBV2 CASNWEGDTGELFF TGTGCCAGCAATTGGGAGGGGGACACCGGGGAGCTGTTTTTT
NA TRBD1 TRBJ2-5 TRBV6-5 CASSRDRVQETQYF TGTGCCAGCAGTCGCGACAGGGTCCAAGAGACCCAGTACTTC
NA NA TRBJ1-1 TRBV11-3 CASSLGPPSEAFF TGTGCCAGCAGCCTCGGCCCCCCAAGTGAAGCTTTCTTT
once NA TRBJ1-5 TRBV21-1 CASKRTSGNQPQHF TGTGCCAGCAAGCGTACAAGCGGCAATCAGCCCCAGCATTTT
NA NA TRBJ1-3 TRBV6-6 CASRPPRAENTIYF TGTGCCAGCAGGCCCCCCAGGGCGGAAAACACCATATATTTT
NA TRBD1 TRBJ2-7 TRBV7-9 CASSFPGQGHEQYF TGTGCCAGCAGCTTTCCGGGACAGGGCCACGAGCAGTACTTC
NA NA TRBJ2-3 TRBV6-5 CACKSRGSDTQYF TGTGCCTGCAAAAGCAGGGGAAGTGATACGCAGTATTTT
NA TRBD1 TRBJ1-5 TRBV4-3 CASSQDRTGADQPQHF TGCGCCAGCAGCCAAGATCGAACAGGGGCCGATCAGCCCCAGCATTTT
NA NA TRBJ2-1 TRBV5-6 CASSFLMSSYNEQFF TGTGCCAGCAGCTTCCTCATGAGCTCCTACAATGAGCAGTTCTTC